The clone carrying this T cell receptor beta chain showed up many times. Amplified regions were TCR beta CDR3 sequences from RNA transcripts. With the HTBI primer set, the TCR CDR3 went through a first round of RT-PCR. One entry per CDR3 protein results from TCRdb running MiXCR on the multiplex PCR reads. The data show fewer than 650,000 distinct CDR3 sequences, about 14% seen once. The sample comes from a study of T cells in Graves' hyperthyroidism and ophthalmopathy. Losses at the gene ends were 0 bases for V and 8 bases for J; bases not matched to a gene: 13. The CDR3 extends over 17 amino acids. Per the germline V gene, CDR1 is SGHTA and CDR2 is FQGNSA. For the diagnoses, clinical symptoms, serum thyroxine and TRAb, thyroid ultrasound and orbital computed tomography were used.

The gene calls are TRBV7-2 and TRBJ1-2; 9 nucleotides match TRBD1. Sequenced sample: blood. The sequence came from a woman aged 40 to 49 with Graves' ophthalmopathy. The chain's CDR3 is CASSLARSGQGARGYTF. The CDR3 DNA reads as TGTGCCAGCAGCTTAGCAAGGTCGGGACAGGGTGCGAGAGGCTACACCTTC.